The clone carrying this TCR beta chain occurred once. This specimen comes from a study of blood T cell repertoires in COVID-19. Method: immunoSEQ multiplex PCR; TCRdb's copy keeps in-frame clones and lacks some. The sample includes 250,000 to 350,000 clones, around 90% of them seen just once. Germline CDR1 is WNHNN and CDR2 is SYGVQD (reference sequence). V lost 3 bases, J lost 5 bases, and 7 bases stayed unmatched. This CDR3 is built from 15 residues. The material sequenced was peripheral blood. The chain joins TRBV10-1 to TRBJ2-5; TRBD2 matches at 9 bases. The sequence derives from a young man with active or convalescent COVID-19. The DNA of the CDR3 is TGCGCCAGCAGTGACGCCAGCGGGGGGATGGAGACCCAGTACTTC. Translating gives CASSDASGGMETQYF.